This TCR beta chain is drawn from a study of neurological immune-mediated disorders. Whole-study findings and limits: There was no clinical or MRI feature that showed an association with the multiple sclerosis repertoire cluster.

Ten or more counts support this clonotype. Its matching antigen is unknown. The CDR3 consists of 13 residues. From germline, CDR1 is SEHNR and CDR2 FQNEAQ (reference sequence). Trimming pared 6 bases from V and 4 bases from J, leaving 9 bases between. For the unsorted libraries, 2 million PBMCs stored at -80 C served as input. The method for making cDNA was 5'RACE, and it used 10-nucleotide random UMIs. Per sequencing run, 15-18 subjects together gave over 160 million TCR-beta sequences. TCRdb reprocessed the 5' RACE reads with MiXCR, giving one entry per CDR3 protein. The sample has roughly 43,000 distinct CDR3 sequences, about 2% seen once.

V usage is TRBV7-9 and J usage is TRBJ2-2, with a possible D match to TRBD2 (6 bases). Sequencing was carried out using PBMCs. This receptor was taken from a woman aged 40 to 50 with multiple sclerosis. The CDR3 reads CASRGGTTGELFF. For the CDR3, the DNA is TGTGCCAGCAGGGGGGGAACCACCGGGGAGCTGTTTTTT. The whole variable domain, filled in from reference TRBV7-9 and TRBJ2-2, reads DTGVSQNPRHKITKRGQNVTFRCDPISEHNRLYWYRQTLGQGPEFLTYFQNEAQLEKSRLLSDRFSAERPKGSFSTLEIQRTEQGDSAMYLCASRGGTTGELFFGEGSRLTVL.